The entry below gives a single T cell receptor (beta chain) sequence along with its context. Its antigen is as yet unknown. The CDR3 is 17 amino acids. Trimming shortened V by 0 bases and J by 8 bases, and 19 bases separated the two germline ends. Germline assignment: CDR1 SGHAT and CDR2 FQNNGV. Replicate PCRs run on sorted subsets employed 150 to 250 ng DNA, approximately 30,000 T cell genomes. TCRdb's table, derived via immunoSEQ multiplex PCR, lists solely in-frame clones and lacks some. The table includes about 960,000 clones, 60% to 85% detected once. The data are from a study of shared clonotypes between healthy human individuals. Study results and limitations: Collection of samples was limited to blood; tissue repertoires likely differ. Naive CD4 clonotypes were shared across several donors at approximately 5.3%. In the sorted subsets, rarefaction showed sequencing was incomplete despite large depth.

The gene calls are TRBV11-2 and TRBJ1-4, with D possibly matching TRBD1 (5 bases). This sequence was found in a young man in good health. Sequenced input: memory CD4+ T cells sorted from blood. Documented subset: CD45RA-negative fraction. CDR3 DNA sequence: TGTGCCAGCAGCTTAGAGGTAGAGGAGCAGGGTAACGAAAAACTGTTTTTT. It specifies CASSLEVEEQGNEKLFF.